This T cell receptor beta chain emerged from a study of shared clonotypes between healthy human individuals. As to this clone: An end of the junction differs from the germline gene, which may be a read error.

TCRdb's table, derived via immunoSEQ multiplex PCR, lists solely in-frame clones and lacks some. The sample has 98,000 or so clones, roughly 70% seen once. The germline CDR1 and CDR2 sequences are MNHNS and SASEGT. The CDR3 runs to 17 residues. The V gene is TRBV6-1, the J gene TRBJ2-6; 12 bases fit TRBD2. Sequencing was performed on memory CD8+ T cells sorted from blood. Subset of the sample: CD45RO+ cells pooled with CCR7-negative TemRA cells. This receptor was taken from a young woman in good health. The CDR3 protein is CASREGLAGTGANVLTF. CDR3 in DNA: TGTGCCAGCAGGGAAGGACTAGCGGGAACTGGGGCCAACGTCCTGACTTTC.